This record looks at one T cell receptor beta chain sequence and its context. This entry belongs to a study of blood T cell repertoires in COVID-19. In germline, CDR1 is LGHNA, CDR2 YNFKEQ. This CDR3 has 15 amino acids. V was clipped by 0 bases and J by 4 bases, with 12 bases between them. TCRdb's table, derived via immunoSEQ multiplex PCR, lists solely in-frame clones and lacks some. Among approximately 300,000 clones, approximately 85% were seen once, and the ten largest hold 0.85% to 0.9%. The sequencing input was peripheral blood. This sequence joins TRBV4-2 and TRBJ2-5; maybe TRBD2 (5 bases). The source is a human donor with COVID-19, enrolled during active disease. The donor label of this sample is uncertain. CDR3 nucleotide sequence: TGTGCCAGCAGCCAAGAAGGACGGGATTTAGAGACCCAGTACTTC. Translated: CASSQEGRDLETQYF.